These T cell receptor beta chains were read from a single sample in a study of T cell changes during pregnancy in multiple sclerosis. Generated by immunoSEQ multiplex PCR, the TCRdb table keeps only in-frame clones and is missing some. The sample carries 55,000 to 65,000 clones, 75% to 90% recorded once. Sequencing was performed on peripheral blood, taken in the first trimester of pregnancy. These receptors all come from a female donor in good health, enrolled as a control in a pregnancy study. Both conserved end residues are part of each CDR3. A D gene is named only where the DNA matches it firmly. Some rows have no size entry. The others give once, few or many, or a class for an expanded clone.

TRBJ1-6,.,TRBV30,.,CAWRTKRGSPLHF,TGTGCCTGGAGGACAAAAAGGGGATCACCCCTCCACTTT
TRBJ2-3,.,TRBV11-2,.,CASSLGGTDTQYF,TGTGCCAGCAGCTTAGGCGGAACAGATACGCAGTATTTT
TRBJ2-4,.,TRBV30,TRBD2,CAWSVPLAGDTAKNIQYF,TGTGCCTGGAGTGTACCACTAGCGGGAGACACCGCCAAAAACATTCAGTACTTC
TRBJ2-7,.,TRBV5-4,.,CASSSRFQGGSYEQYF,TGTGCCAGCAGCTCCCGGTTTCAGGGGGGTTCCTACGAGCAGTACTTC
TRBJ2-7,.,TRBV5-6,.,CASSLTSRGLHEQYF,TGTGCCAGCAGCTTAACTTCGCGAGGGCTCCACGAGCAGTACTTC
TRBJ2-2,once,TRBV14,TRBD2,CASSQASGGLAWELFF,TGTGCCAGCAGCCAAGCTAGCGGGGGTCTGGCCTGGGAGCTGTTTTTT
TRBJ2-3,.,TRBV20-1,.,CSASADTQYF,TGCAGTGCGAGTGCAGATACGCAGTATTTT
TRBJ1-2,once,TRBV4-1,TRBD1,CASSQNLQGAGYGYTF,TGCGCCAGCAGCCAGAACTTACAGGGGGCGGGCTATGGCTACACCTTC
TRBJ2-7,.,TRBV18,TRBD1,CASSPGQGVSYEQYF,TGTGCCAGCTCACCAGGACAGGGGGTCTCCTACGAGCAGTACTTC
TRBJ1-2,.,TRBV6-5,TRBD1,CASSYSGQGFDGYTF,TGTGCCAGCAGTTACTCGGGACAGGGTTTCGATGGCTACACCTTC
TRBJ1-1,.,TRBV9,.,CASSVGRGNTEAFF,TGTGCCAGCAGCGTAGGCAGAGGGAACACTGAAGCTTTCTTT
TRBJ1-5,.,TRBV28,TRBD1,CASYTGDGRLGPQHF,TGTGCCAGCTACACAGGGGACGGACGTTTGGGGCCCCAGCATTTT
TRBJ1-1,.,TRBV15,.,CATSRGLPIVNTEAFF,TGTGCCACCAGCAGAGGACTGCCAATTGTGAACACTGAAGCTTTCTTT
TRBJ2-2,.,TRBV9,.,CASSVTPGQGYSNTGELFF,TGTGCCAGCAGCGTGACCCCGGGGCAGGGGTACTCGAACACCGGGGAGCTGTTTTTT
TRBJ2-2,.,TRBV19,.,CASIGKKGDTGELFF,TGTGCCAGTATAGGGAAAAAAGGGGACACCGGGGAGCTGTTTTTT
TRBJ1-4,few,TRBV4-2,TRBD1,CASSQEPGQGSEKLFF,TGTGCCAGCAGCCAAGAGCCGGGACAGGGATCTGAAAAACTGTTTTTT
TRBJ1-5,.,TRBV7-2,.,CASSLGSVEGNQPQHF,TGTGCCAGCAGCTTGGGTTCAGTGGAGGGCAATCAGCCCCAGCATTTT
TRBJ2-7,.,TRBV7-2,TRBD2,CASSFSSGGAYEQYF,TGTGCCAGCAGCTTCTCTAGCGGGGGGGCCTACGAGCAGTACTTC
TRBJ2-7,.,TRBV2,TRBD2,CATLRGLEVLEQYF,TGTGCCACCCTCAGGGGACTAGAGGTTCTCGAGCAGTACTTC
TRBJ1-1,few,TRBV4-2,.,CASSQRMNTEAFF,TGTGCCAGCAGCCAGAGAATGAACACTGAAGCTTTCTTT
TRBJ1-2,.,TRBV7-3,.,CASSPSHGGSSGGYTF,TGTGCCAGCAGCCCCTCCCACGGGGGGTCTTCAGGAGGCTACACCTTC
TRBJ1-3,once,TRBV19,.,CASTTVVADTIYF,TGTGCCAGTACGACCGTCGTGGCGGACACCATATATTTT
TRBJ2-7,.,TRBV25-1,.,CASSHGQLTSYEQYF,TGTGCCAGCAGTCATGGACAACTCACCTCCTACGAGCAGTACTTC
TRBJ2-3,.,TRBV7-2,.,CASRLGGGGDTQYF,TGTGCCAGCAGATTAGGGGGAGGGGGAGATACGCAGTATTTT
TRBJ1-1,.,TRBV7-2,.,CASSSREAANTEAFF,TGTGCCAGCAGCTCTCGTGAGGCGGCGAACACTGAAGCTTTCTTT
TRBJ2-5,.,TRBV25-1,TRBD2,CASSEPSGAGETQYF,TGTGCCAGCAGTGAACCTAGCGGGGCGGGGGAGACCCAGTACTTC
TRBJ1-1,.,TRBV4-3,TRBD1,CASSQLDRSRGKAFF,TGCGCCAGCAGCCAATTGGACAGGTCCCGCGGGAAAGCTTTCTTT
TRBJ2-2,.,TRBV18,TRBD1,CASSRQGGNTGELFF,TGTGCCAGCTCGCGACAGGGCGGGAACACCGGGGAGCTGTTTTTT
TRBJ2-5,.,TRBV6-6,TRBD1,CASSSAGQGVGETQYF,TGTGCCAGCAGTTCCGCTGGACAGGGGGTAGGGGAGACCCAGTACTTC
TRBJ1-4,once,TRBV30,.,CAWIQRGLNEKLFF,TGTGCCTGGATCCAGAGGGGACTTAATGAAAAACTGTTTTTT
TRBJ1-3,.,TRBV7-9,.,CASSLLPGAHSGNTIYF,TGTGCCAGCAGCTTGCTTCCAGGGGCTCACTCTGGAAACACCATATATTTT
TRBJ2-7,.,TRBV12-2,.,CASRPGTSGVMNYEQYF,TGTGCAAGTCGCCCCGGGACTAGCGGGGTGATGAACTACGAGCAGTACTTC
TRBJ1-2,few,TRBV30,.,CAWRPGDYGYTF,TGTGCCTGGAGACCAGGGGACTATGGCTACACCTTC
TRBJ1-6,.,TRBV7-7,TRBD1,CASSGPGQGASPLHF,TGTGCCAGCAGCGGCCCGGGTCAGGGGGCTTCACCCCTCCACTTT
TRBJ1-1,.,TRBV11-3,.,CASSPGPGDEAFF,TGTGCCAGCAGCCCCGGCCCAGGGGACGAAGCTTTCTTT
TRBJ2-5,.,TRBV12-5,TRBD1,CASGSTSKSDRGQQETQYF,TGTGCTAGTGGTTCCACGTCAAAATCAGACAGGGGTCAACAAGAGACCCAGTACTTC
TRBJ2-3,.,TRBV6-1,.,CASSEAMFTGVDTQYF,TGTGCCAGCAGTGAAGCGATGTTTACGGGTGTGGATACGCAGTATTTT
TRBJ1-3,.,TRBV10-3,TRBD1,CAISDVLQGASGNTIYF,TGTGCCATCAGTGATGTCCTACAGGGGGCCTCTGGAAACACCATATATTTT
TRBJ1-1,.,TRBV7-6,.,CASSLALRAGGTEAFF,TGTGCCAGCAGCTTAGCTCTCAGGGCGGGGGGCACTGAAGCTTTCTTT
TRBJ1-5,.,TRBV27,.,CASSPGNQPQHF,TGTGCCAGCAGCCCGGGGAATCAGCCCCAGCATTTT
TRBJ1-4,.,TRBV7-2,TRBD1,CASKQGGHEKLFF,TGTGCCAGCAAACAGGGGGGACATGAAAAACTGTTTTTT
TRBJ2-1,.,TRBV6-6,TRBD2,CASSLQAGGRNEQFF,TGTGCCAGCAGTTTACAAGCGGGGGGGCGTAATGAGCAGTTCTTC
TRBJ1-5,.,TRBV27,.,CASSAAALYSNQPQHF,TGTGCCAGCAGCGCGGCGGCCCTTTATAGCAATCAGCCCCAGCATTTT
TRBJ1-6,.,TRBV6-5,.,CASRISDSFNSPLHF,TGTGCCAGCAGAATCTCGGACAGCTTTAATTCACCCCTCCACTTT
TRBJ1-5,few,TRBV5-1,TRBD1,CASSLSGTGGNQPQHF,TGCGCCAGCAGCTTATCCGGGACAGGGGGCAATCAGCCCCAGCATTTT
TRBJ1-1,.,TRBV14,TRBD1,CASSQDYNTGVFSGAFF,TGTGCCAGCAGCCAAGATTATAACACAGGGGTTTTTTCAGGAGCTTTCTTT
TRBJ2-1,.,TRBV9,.,CASSVEGVNNEQFF,TGTGCCAGCAGCGTAGAAGGAGTAAACAATGAGCAGTTCTTC
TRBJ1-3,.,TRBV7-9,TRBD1,CASSLSTGGNTIYF,TGTGCCAGCAGCTTATCGACAGGGGGAAACACCATATATTTT
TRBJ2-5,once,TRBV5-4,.,CASSLQRAQETQYF,TGTGCCAGCAGCTTGCAGCGGGCCCAAGAGACCCAGTACTTC
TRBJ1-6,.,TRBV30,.,CAWNGKEGPHSPLHF,TGTGCCTGGAATGGTAAGGAGGGGCCCCATTCACCCCTCCACTTT
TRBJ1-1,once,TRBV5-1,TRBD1,CASSLQGVNTEAFF,TGCGCCAGCAGCTTACAGGGGGTAAACACTGAAGCTTTCTTT
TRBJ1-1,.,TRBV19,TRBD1,CASSGTGGRTNTEAFF,TGTGCCAGTAGCGGGACAGGAGGTAGAACTAACACTGAAGCTTTCTTT
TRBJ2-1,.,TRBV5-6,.,CASFRQERYEQFF,TGTGCCAGCTTCCGACAGGAGAGGTATGAGCAGTTCTTC
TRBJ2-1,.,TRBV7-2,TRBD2,CASSLKAGELSEQFF,TGTGCCAGCAGCTTAAAGGCGGGGGAGTTAAGTGAGCAGTTCTTC
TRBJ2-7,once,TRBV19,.,CASSPRGRDEQYF,TGTGCCAGTAGTCCTAGGGGCAGGGACGAGCAGTACTTC
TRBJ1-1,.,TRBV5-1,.,CASSLSQMNTEAFF,TGCGCCAGCAGCTTGTCACAGATGAACACTGAAGCTTTCTTT
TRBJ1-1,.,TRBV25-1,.,CASSFSPGTVTEAFF,TGTGCCAGCAGCTTCTCCCCCGGGACTGTGACTGAAGCTTTCTTT